These T cell receptor beta chains were read from a single sample in a study of blood T cell repertoires in COVID-19. Sequencing was performed with immunoSEQ multiplex PCR; in TCRdb, only in-frame clones are kept and a portion is missing. The table lists more than 95,000 clones, roughly 84% of them singletons. The sample was peripheral blood. The origin of the receptors is a woman aged 55-69 years in a cohort sampled during active or convalescent COVID-19. Each CDR3 is given with its conserved first and last residue. Fields, in order: J gene, D gene, clone size, V gene, CDR3 DNA, CDR3 protein. D genes are given only for firm matches. Not all rows give a size; the values are once, few, many and, for expanded clones, a class.

j_gene: TRBJ2-1; d_gene: .; abundance: .; v_gene: TRBV6-1; CDR3nt: TGTGCCAGCAGTGGTGAGACTATCCCCCCCTACAATGAGCAGTTCTTC; CDR3aa: CASSGETIPPYNEQFF
j_gene: TRBJ2-2; d_gene: TRBD2; abundance: .; v_gene: TRBV2; CDR3nt: TGTGCCAGCAGCAGCGGGGGTTACACCGGGGAGCTGTTTTTT; CDR3aa: CASSSGGYTGELFF
j_gene: TRBJ1-3; d_gene: .; abundance: .; v_gene: TRBV9; CDR3nt: TGTGCCAGCAGCGTAGAGGGGGGGCCTGGAAACACCATATATTTT; CDR3aa: CASSVEGGPGNTIYF
j_gene: TRBJ2-2; d_gene: TRBD1; abundance: .; v_gene: TRBV2; CDR3nt: TGTGCCAGCAGCACGGGACAGAGCTCCGGGGAGCTGTTTTTT; CDR3aa: CASSTGQSSGELFF
j_gene: TRBJ1-2; d_gene: .; abundance: .; v_gene: TRBV10-3; CDR3nt: TGTGCCATCAGAGGGACACCTTCCCTCGCTAACTATGGCTACACCTTC; CDR3aa: CAIRGTPSLANYGYTF
j_gene: TRBJ2-7; d_gene: TRBD1; abundance: .; v_gene: TRBV5-1; CDR3nt: TGCGCCAGCAGCTTGGACTTGGGACAGGGCTACGAGCAGTACTTC; CDR3aa: CASSLDLGQGYEQYF
j_gene: TRBJ1-1; d_gene: TRBD1; abundance: .; v_gene: TRBV2; CDR3nt: TGTGCCACAGTCCGGGACAGGGACAACACTGAAGCTTTCTTT; CDR3aa: CATVRDRDNTEAFF
j_gene: TRBJ1-1; d_gene: .; abundance: .; v_gene: TRBV6-5; CDR3nt: TGTGCCAGCACCCTACAGGGAGTTGTGGACACTGAAGCTTTCTTT; CDR3aa: CASTLQGVVDTEAFF
j_gene: TRBJ1-1; d_gene: .; abundance: .; v_gene: TRBV10-3; CDR3nt: TGTGCCATCAGTGAGTCTCAGGGGCAGGGAGCTTTCTTT; CDR3aa: CAISESQGQGAFF
j_gene: TRBJ2-3; d_gene: TRBD2; abundance: .; v_gene: TRBV19; CDR3nt: TGTGCCAGTAGTACCGCCGGGGGGGGATACACAGATACGCAGTATTTT; CDR3aa: CASSTAGGGYTDTQYF
j_gene: TRBJ1-4; d_gene: .; abundance: .; v_gene: TRBV5-1; CDR3nt: TGCGCCAGCAGTTATGACCGCGGTTCTAATGAAAAACTGTTTTTT; CDR3aa: CASSYDRGSNEKLFF
j_gene: TRBJ1-3; d_gene: TRBD1; abundance: once; v_gene: TRBV4-1; CDR3nt: TGCGCCAGCAGCCAGGGTACTTGGGGGGACAGCTCTGGAAACACCATATATTTT; CDR3aa: CASSQGTWGDSSGNTIYF
j_gene: TRBJ1-1; d_gene: TRBD1; abundance: .; v_gene: TRBV6-5; CDR3nt: TGTGCCAGCAGTTACCATAGCCGGACAGGGAGCACTGAAGCTTTCTTT; CDR3aa: CASSYHSRTGSTEAFF
j_gene: TRBJ2-2; d_gene: .; abundance: once; v_gene: TRBV4-2; CDR3nt: TGTGCCAGCAGCCAAGTGACGCGCCGAGACACCACCGGGGAGCTGTTTTTT; CDR3aa: CASSQVTRRDTTGELFF